Described below is a single T cell receptor (beta chain) sequence and its context. Its antigen is still unknown. The data were obtained in a study of T cells in localized non-small cell lung cancer. Study-wide findings and caveats: Median approximately 50 top-100 tumor clones were shared with paired adjacent lung. In uninvolved adjacent lung, T cell clonality reached its highest value, exceeding tumor. One tumor region alone was sequenced, and heterogeneity therefore remains possible. Higher T cell density in the blood was associated with longer overall survival, whereas higher adjacent-lung clonality associated with shorter survival.

The data were produced by immunoSEQ multiplex PCR, yet TCRdb's version contains in-frame clones alone and is incomplete. The table has about 25,000 clones, around 85% seen once; the top ten hold roughly 6%. CDR1 is PRHDT and CDR2 is FYEKMQ in the germline V gene (reference sequence). The CDR3 covers 14 residues. The rearrangement uses TRBV13 and TRBJ2-5; either TRBD1 or TRBD2 may supply D (5 bases each). The end of the DNA aligns better with TRBJ2-7, so the J call may be wrong. The clonotype was recovered from a male donor aged 60 or over with stage II squamous cell lung carcinoma. Here the sequenced sample was peripheral blood, taken before any cancer treatment. CDR3 loop: CASSPTGPSYEQYF. The CDR3 DNA reads TGTGCCAGCAGCCCCACGGGGCCCTCCTACGAGCAGTACTTC.